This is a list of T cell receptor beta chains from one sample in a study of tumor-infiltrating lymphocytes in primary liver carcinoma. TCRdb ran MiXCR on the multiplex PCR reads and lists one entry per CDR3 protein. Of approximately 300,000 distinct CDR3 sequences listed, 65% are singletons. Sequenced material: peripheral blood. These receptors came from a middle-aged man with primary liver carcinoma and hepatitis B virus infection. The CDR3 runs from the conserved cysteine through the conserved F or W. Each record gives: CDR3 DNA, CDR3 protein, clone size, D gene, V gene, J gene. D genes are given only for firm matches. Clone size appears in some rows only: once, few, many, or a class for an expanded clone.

DNA: TGCGCCAGCAGCTTGGAAGGGACTAGTCGGCTTGAGCAGTTCTTC
CDR3: CASSLEGTSRLEQFF
size: .
D: TRBD2
V: TRBV5-1
J: TRBJ2-1

DNA: TGTGCCAGCAGCCGGGGGACTGGTGAAAAACTGTTTTTT
CDR3: CASSRGTGEKLFF
size: few
D: .
V: TRBV14
J: TRBJ1-4

DNA: TGTAGCGTTGAATGGGACGTTGGCGGGCAGTACTTC
CDR3: CSVEWDVGGQYF
size: once
D: .
V: TRBV29-1
J: TRBJ2-7

DNA: TGTGTCAGCATCCTAACGGACAGGGCGGATGGCTACACCTTC
CDR3: CVSILTDRADGYTF
size: .
D: TRBD1
V: TRBV11-2
J: TRBJ1-2

DNA: TGTGCCACCAGTGAGGGTTTAGGTAGGGGAACTGAAGCTTTCTTT
CDR3: CATSEGLGRGTEAFF
size: .
D: .
V: TRBV6-1
J: TRBJ1-1

DNA: TGTGCCAGCAGTTTACCCCACTGGGACGGACGCACAGATACGCAGTATTTT
CDR3: CASSLPHWDGRTDTQYF
size: .
D: .
V: TRBV28
J: TRBJ2-3

DNA: TGTGCCAGCAGTCAACAGGGACACATAACCGGGGAGCTGTTTTTT
CDR3: CASSQQGHITGELFF
size: many
D: .
V: TRBV6-6
J: TRBJ2-2

DNA: TGTGCCAGCAGCCGAGGTGGGGACACCGGGGAGATGTTTTTC
CDR3: CASSRGGDTGEMFF
size: .
D: .
V: TRBV14
J: TRBJ2-2

DNA: TGTGCCAGCAGTGGATTAACCGCGGCTAGCAATCAGCCCCAGCATTTT
CDR3: CASSGLTAASNQPQHF
size: .
D: .
V: TRBV6-1
J: TRBJ1-5

DNA: TGTGCCAGCCTGCTCGGACAGATGAACACTGAAGCTTTCTTT
CDR3: CASLLGQMNTEAFF
size: few
D: .
V: TRBV7-9
J: TRBJ1-1

DNA: TGCGCCAGCAGCCAAGATAGTAGAACTGGGGCCAACGTCCTGACTTTC
CDR3: CASSQDSRTGANVLTF
size: many
D: .
V: TRBV4-1
J: TRBJ2-6

DNA: TGCGCCAGCAGCAGGGACTCAGGGGTTGAAGCTTTCTTT
CDR3: CASSRDSGVEAFF
size: many
D: .
V: TRBV4-1
J: TRBJ1-1

DNA: TGTGCCACCAGTGATGGGGCTAGCGGAGTCTCCTACAATGAGCAGTTCTTC
CDR3: CATSDGASGVSYNEQFF
size: .
D: TRBD2
V: TRBV24-1
J: TRBJ2-1

DNA: TGTGCCAGCAGCTTAATTTCAGGATGGAACACTGAAGCTTTCTTT
CDR3: CASSLISGWNTEAFF
size: .
D: .
V: TRBV11-2
J: TRBJ1-1

DNA: TGCAGTGCTAAAGGGGGCCACTTCCGAAACAATGAGCAGTTCTTC
CDR3: CSAKGGHFRNNEQFF
size: .
D: TRBD1
V: TRBV20-1
J: TRBJ2-1

DNA: TGTGTCAGCAGGCCCGAGCACAAAGCTCTCTTT
CDR3: CVSRPEHKALF
size: .
D: .
V: TRBV11-2
J: TRBJ1-1

DNA: TGTGCCAGCAGTTTATCGAGTGGGTTTATAGATGAGCAGTTCTTC
CDR3: CASSLSSGFIDEQFF
size: .
D: .
V: TRBV28
J: TRBJ2-1

DNA: TGTGCCAGTAGTACGGACCGCCGGAACACTGAAGCTTTCTTT
CDR3: CASSTDRRNTEAFF
size: .
D: .
V: TRBV19
J: TRBJ1-1

DNA: TGTGCCAGCAGCTTAAACGGGCAGAACAGGGAGTACTTC
CDR3: CASSLNGQNREYF
size: .
D: .
V: TRBV7-9
J: TRBJ2-1

DNA: TGCGCCAGCAGCCAAGGGCTAGCGAGCTCCTACAATGAGCAGTTCTTC
CDR3: CASSQGLASSYNEQFF
size: many
D: .
V: TRBV4-1
J: TRBJ2-1

DNA: TGTGCCAGCAGCTCGACCCGGGCTAGTTGGGCAAATGAGCAGTTCTTC
CDR3: CASSSTRASWANEQFF
size: many
D: .
V: TRBV7-8
J: TRBJ2-1

DNA: TGCGCCAGCAGCTTGGTCCCGTACAATGAGCAGTTCTTC
CDR3: CASSLVPYNEQFF
size: .
D: .
V: TRBV5-1
J: TRBJ2-1

DNA: TGTGCCAGCAGCTTACTATACCACGAGCAGTACTTC
CDR3: CASSLLYHEQYF
size: .
D: .
V: TRBV7-8
J: TRBJ2-7

DNA: TGTGCCAGCAGCAAACCTGGGACTAGCGGGAGGGACAATGAGCAGTTCTTC
CDR3: CASSKPGTSGRDNEQFF
size: .
D: .
V: TRBV21-1
J: TRBJ2-1

DNA: TGTGCCACTTCCCCGACTAGCGGGAGCGTAACCTACGAGCAGTACTTC
CDR3: CATSPTSGSVTYEQYF
size: few
D: TRBD2
V: TRBV7-9
J: TRBJ2-7

DNA: TGCGCCAGCAGCTCAACAGGGAATGAAGCTTTCTTT
CDR3: CASSSTGNEAFF
size: .
D: .
V: TRBV5-1
J: TRBJ1-1

DNA: TGTGCCAGCAGTTCCGGACCCCATACTGACACCGAGGAGCTGTTTTTT
CDR3: CASSSGPHTDTEELFF
size: .
D: .
V: TRBV6-2/TRBV6-3
J: TRBJ2-2

DNA: TGTGCCAGCAGTTCTAGAGGGCTGGACGAGCAGTACTTC
CDR3: CASSSRGLDEQYF
size: few
D: .
V: TRBV28
J: TRBJ2-7

DNA: TGCGCCAGCAGCCAAGAACATAGTGGGAACTACGAGCAGTACTTC
CDR3: CASSQEHSGNYEQYF
size: .
D: .
V: TRBV4-3
J: TRBJ2-7